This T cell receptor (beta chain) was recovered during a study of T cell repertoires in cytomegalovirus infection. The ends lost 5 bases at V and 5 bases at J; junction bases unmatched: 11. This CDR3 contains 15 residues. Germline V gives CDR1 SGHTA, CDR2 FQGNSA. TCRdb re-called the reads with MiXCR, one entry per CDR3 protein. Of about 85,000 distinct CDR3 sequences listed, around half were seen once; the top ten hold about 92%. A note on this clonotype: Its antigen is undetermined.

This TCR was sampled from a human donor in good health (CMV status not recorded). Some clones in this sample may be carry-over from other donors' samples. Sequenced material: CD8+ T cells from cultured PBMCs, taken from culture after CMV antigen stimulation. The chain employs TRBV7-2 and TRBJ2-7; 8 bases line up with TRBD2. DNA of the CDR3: TGTGCCAGCAGCAACGGACTAGCAGGGAATAACGAGCAGTACTTC. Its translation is CASSNGLAGNNEQYF.